Shown below are 23 T cell receptor beta chains from a single sample sequenced in a study of blood T cell repertoires in COVID-19. Generated by immunoSEQ multiplex PCR, the TCRdb table keeps only in-frame clones and is missing some. Here the sample spans 200,000 to 250,000 clones, around 91% being singletons. Sequenced: peripheral blood. The source of these receptors is a woman in her thirties or forties with acute or convalescent COVID-19.

This clone was recorded a few times. V is TRBV2 and J is TRBJ1-4, with TRBD1 matching 8 bases. This CDR3 has 14 residues. The germline CDR1 and CDR2 sequences are SNHLY and FYNNEI. V lost 6 bases to trimming and J lost 8 bases; unmatched junction nucleotides: 8. CDR3 sequence: CASSRTGRREKLFF. CDR3 nucleotide sequence: TGTGCCAGCAGCCGGACAGGGAGGAGGGAAAAACTGTTTTTT.

The J gene is TRBJ1-1, the V gene TRBV10-2, with D tentatively TRBD1 (6 bases). Looked up from germline, CDR1 is WSHSY and CDR2 is SAAADI. The CDR3 contains 15 residues. Trimming shortened V by 7 bases and J by 2 bases, and 17 bases separated the two germline ends. CDR3 in amino acids: CASTKTRGRNTEAFF. The CDR3 nucleotides read TGCGCCAGCACCAAAACAAGGGGGAGAAACACTGAAGCTTTCTTT.

This clone was counted once. The chain carries TRBV4-2 and TRBJ1-2, with TRBD1 matching 7 bases. The CDR3 sequence is 15 residues long. Germline V gives CDR1 LGHNA, CDR2 YNFKEQ. J gave up 5 bases and V 4 bases, and 10 bases lay outside the gene matches. CDR3 nucleotides: TGTGCCAGCAGCCCAGAGTCCACAGGGGTATATGGCTACACCTTC. Protein sequence: CASSPESTGVYGYTF.

The chain recombines TRBV11-2 with TRBJ1-1; no firm D call. Germline CDR1 SGHAT, CDR2 FQNNGV. The CDR3 length is 13 residues. V was trimmed by 8 bases and J by 1 base, leaving 11 bases between them. The DNA for the CDR3 is TGTGCCAGCGCCCCGGAGGCGAACACTGAAGCTTTCTTT. As protein: CASAPEANTEAFF. Together with reference TRBV11-2 and TRBJ1-1, the CDR3 gives the full variable domain: EAGVAQSPRYKIIEKRQSVAFWCNPISGHATLYWYQQILGQGPKLLIQFQNNGVVDDSQLPKDRFSAERLKGVDSTLKIQPAKLEDSAVYLCASAPEANTEAFFGQGTRLTVV.

The chain uses TRBV30 and TRBJ1-5; 10 nucleotides align to TRBD1. V trimming: 1 base; J trimming: 5 bases; junction bases outside the gene matches: 11. The CDR3 is made up of 17 amino acids. Germline lookup yields CDR1 GTSNPN and CDR2 SVGIG (reference sequence). The CDR3, as DNA: TGTGCCTGGAGTGACCCTCGGGGACAGGGGTTCTATCAGCCCCAGCATTTT. Translation: CAWSDPRGQGFYQPQHF.

The V gene is TRBV2, the J gene TRBJ1-1; 7 bases map to TRBD1. The CDR3 consists of 15 residues. Trimming removed 7 bases from V and 3 bases from J; junction bases left unmatched: 11. Per germline, CDR1 SNHLY and CDR2 FYNNEI. The CDR3 DNA follows: TGTGCCAGCAAACGGAGGAATACAGGGGACACTGAAGCTTTCTTT. Its protein product is CASKRRNTGDTEAFF.

V and J are TRBV3-1 (or the pseudogene TRBV3-2) and TRBJ1-2; TRBD1 matches 10 bases. V lost 4 bases, J lost 2 bases, and 7 bases stayed unmatched. CDR1 and CDR2 from the germline V gene are LGHDT and YNNKEL (reference sequence). This CDR3 has 16 residues. CDR3 coding DNA: TGTGCCAGCAGCCCCTCGGCGGGACAGGGGAACTATGGCTACACCTTC. Translation gives CASSPSAGQGNYGYTF.

This clone was picked up a small number of times. The rearrangement uses TRBV11-2 and TRBJ1-1, with a possible D match to TRBD1 (5 bases). Looked up from germline, CDR1 is SGHAT and CDR2 is FQNNGV. Trimming left V 1 base short and J 4 bases short, with 13 bases between. The CDR3 runs to 15 residues. The CDR3 spells CASSLAQGRGTEAFF. The DNA for the CDR3 is TGTGCCAGCAGCTTAGCCCAGGGAAGGGGCACTGAAGCTTTCTTT.

For the CDR3, the DNA is TGTGCCAGCAGCCAAGATGTGGGGGCCTGGAATGGCTACACCTTC. Residues: CASSQDVGAWNGYTF. The chain couples TRBV3-1 (or the pseudogene TRBV3-2) to TRBJ1-2, with a weak D call TRBD1 (6 bases). V was pared by 0 bases and J by 6 bases, with 14 bases between. The CDR3 contains 15 residues. CDR1 and CDR2 (germline): LGHDT, YNNKEL (reference sequence).

The rearrangement uses TRBV5-3 and TRBJ2-7; 9 bases match TRBD2. TRBV5-3 carries the ORF label, with uncertain function. V trimming: 1 base; J trimming: 1 base; junction bases outside the gene matches: 9. The CDR3 contains 17 residues. The CDR3 DNA follows: TGTGCCAGAAGCTTGTTAGCGGGGGCTCAATCTTCCTACGAGCAGTACGTC. Encoded protein: CARSLLAGAQSSYEQYV.

This sequence joins TRBV27 and TRBJ1-4; tentative D call: TRBD1 (6 bases). Looked up from germline, CDR1 is MNHEY and CDR2 is SMNVEV (reference sequence). CDR3 length: 14 amino acids. V shed 3 bases and J shed 4 bases, with 9 bases lying between them. CDR3 region: CASSLGHYNEKLFF. DNA of the CDR3: TGTGCCAGCAGTTTGGGACATTATAATGAAAAACTGTTTTTT.

The chain is built from TRBV29-1 and TRBJ1-2, with TRBD1 as a possible D gene (5 bases). Germline V gene data show CDR1 as SQVTM and CDR2 as ANQGSEA. This CDR3 spans 11 amino acids. Between the trimmed V and J ends, which lost 4 bases and 6 bases, there was a span of 9 bases. CDR3 residues: CSVVGEDGYTF. The CDR3 nucleotides are TGCAGCGTTGTAGGGGAGGATGGCTACACCTTC.

This clone has a single count. The rearrangement links TRBV30 to TRBJ2-3, with TRBD2 matching 7 bases. The CDR3 sequence is 14 residues long. J was trimmed by 2 bases and V by 1 base; bases with no gene match: 3. Germline V gene sequence: CDR1 GTSNPN, CDR2 SVGIG (reference sequence). CDR3: CAWSERGLTDTQYF. DNA of the CDR3: TGTGCCTGGAGTGAGCGGGGTCTCACAGATACGCAGTATTTT. Filled out from reference TRBV30 and TRBJ2-3, the complete variable domain reads SQTIHQWPATLVQPVGSPLSLECTVEGTSNPNLYWYRQAAGRGLQLLFYSVGIGQISSEVPQNLSASRPQDRQFILSSKKLLLSDSGFYLCAWSERGLTDTQYFGPGTRLTVL.

The chain combines TRBV30 with TRBJ1-3, with a possible D match to TRBD1 (5 bases). Per germline, CDR1 GTSNPN and CDR2 SVGIG (reference sequence). Trimming left V 5 bases short and J 0 bases short, with 11 bases between. This CDR3 is built from 14 residues. The CDR3 DNA follows: TGTGCCTGGCAGGACAACCCCTCTGGAAACACCATATATTTT. It codes for CAWQDNPSGNTIYF.

The V and J genes are TRBV6-5 and TRBJ2-3; TRBD2 aligns across 7 bases. V shed 5 bases, J shed 2 bases, and the junction held 7 bases outside the gene matches. There are 15 residues in the CDR3. Germline CDR1 and CDR2: MNHEY and SVGAGI. CDR3 in amino acids: CASSPMGGITDTQYF. The DNA of the CDR3 is TGTGCCAGCAGTCCTATGGGAGGGATCACAGATACGCAGTATTTT.

The chain employs TRBV11-2 and TRBJ1-4; unclear D gene. The CDR3 is 14 amino acids. Per the germline V gene, CDR1 is SGHAT and CDR2 is FQNNGV. Trimming pared 5 bases from V and 2 bases from J, leaving 9 bases between. The CDR3 DNA follows: TGTGCCAGCAGCCCAACATCCACTAATGAAAAACTGTTTTTT. Translation: CASSPTSTNEKLFF. The full variable domain, in which reference TRBV11-2 and TRBJ1-4 provide the parts outside the CDR3, is EAGVAQSPRYKIIEKRQSVAFWCNPISGHATLYWYQQILGQGPKLLIQFQNNGVVDDSQLPKDRFSAERLKGVDSTLKIQPAKLEDSAVYLCASSPTSTNEKLFFGSGTQLSVL.

The J gene is TRBJ2-7, the V gene TRBV18, with D perhaps TRBD2 (6 bases). The germline V gene encodes CDR1 KGHSH and CDR2 LQKENI. CDR3 length equals 13 residues. Trimming removed 1 base from V and 6 bases from J, with 10 bases in between. CDR3 in DNA: TGTGCCAGCTCACCACGGGGGGTGTCCGAGCAGTACGTC. Protein: CASSPRGVSEQYV.

CDR3 region: CASSDLSGTGGAHYGYTF. CDR3 DNA sequence: TGTGCCAGCAGTGATCTTAGTGGGACAGGGGGCGCTCATTATGGCTACACCTTC. This sequence joins TRBV2 and TRBJ1-2, with TRBD1 matching over 12 bases. CDR1 and CDR2 (germline): SNHLY, FYNNEI. J was trimmed by 5 bases and V by 3 bases; bases with no gene match: 13. This CDR3 comprises 18 residues.

The chain carries TRBV9 and TRBJ1-4; the D gene is possibly TRBD1 (6 bases). From germline, CDR1 is SGDLS and CDR2 YYNGEE. The ends were cut back, 0 bases at V and 8 bases at J, with 14 bases in the middle. This CDR3 is built from 15 residues. The CDR3 loop reads CASSVAGGRGEKLFF. In nucleotides, the CDR3 is TGTGCCAGCAGCGTAGCGGGGGGCCGGGGGGAAAAACTGTTTTTT.

In DNA, the CDR3 is TGTGCCAGCAGTTTGACACCGCATAGCAATCAGCCCCAGCATTTT. Amino acids: CASSLTPHSNQPQHF. This sequence joins TRBV5-5 and TRBJ1-5; unclear D gene. CDR1 is SGHKS, CDR2 YYEKEE, per germline (reference sequence). Trimming pared 5 bases from V and 0 bases from J, leaving 12 bases between. This CDR3 is 15 amino acids long.

This clone was seen a single time. CDR3 sequence (DNA): TGTGCCAGCAGTGAAGGGCAGGGGCGAGGCTACACCTTC. Translating it yields CASSEGQGRGYTF. This rearrangement joins TRBV2 to TRBJ1-2; D may be TRBD1 (6 bases). This CDR3 is 13 amino acids long. Germline-derived CDR1 and CDR2 are SNHLY and FYNNEI. V gave up 1 base and J gave up 8 bases, with 11 bases separating them.

This sequence joins TRBV30 and TRBJ2-1, with 7 bases fitting TRBD1. The CDR3 has 15 residues. Unmatched junction bases numbered 8, after V lost 2 bases and J lost 4 bases. The V gene's germline CDR1 is GTSNPN and CDR2 SVGIG (reference sequence). For the CDR3, the DNA is TGTGCCTGGAGTCCTCCGGGACAGCTTTACAATGAGCAGTTCTTC. Encoded protein: CAWSPPGQLYNEQFF.

The chain uses TRBV6-4 and TRBJ2-3, with 15 bases identical to TRBD2. The trim removed 2 bases at V and 15 bases at J, leaving 6 bases unmatched. The germline V gene has CDR1 MRHNA and CDR2 SNTAGT. This CDR3 contains 14 residues. CDR3 loop: CASSDGTSGGLPYF. CDR3 DNA: TGTGCCAGCAGTGACGGGACTAGCGGGGGGCTCCCATATTTT.